This T cell receptor beta chain was sequenced in a study of identical twins. TCRdb re-called the 5' RACE reads with MiXCR, one entry per CDR3 protein. The repertoire consists of a few hundred thousand distinct CDR3 sequences, with roughly 15% occurring once and the leading ten covering about 0.47%. The study's findings and limits: The conclusions drew on cross-sectional statistical analysis instead of tracking the same donors. For monozygotic twins, models underestimated out-of-frame TCR alpha sharing. Within twin pairs, the out-of-frame alpha sequences they shared showed excess low generation probability.

This clonotype was seen only a few times. The antigen remains unidentified. Separately, the same data were catalogued under a study of yellow fever vaccine responses in identical twins.

The sequence came from a woman under 30 in good health. Input material: CD4+ T cells sorted from blood.

The CDR3 here is CASIASSGRLEQFF. Here the CDR3 DNA reads TGTGCCAGCATTGCGTCTAGCGGGAGACTTGAGCAGTTCTTC. The chain links TRBV27 to TRBJ2-1; 10 bases are a match to TRBD2. The CDR3 runs to 14 residues. V dropped 7 bases and J dropped 9; count of bases not matched to a gene: 9. Per germline, CDR1 MNHEY and CDR2 SMNVEV (reference sequence).